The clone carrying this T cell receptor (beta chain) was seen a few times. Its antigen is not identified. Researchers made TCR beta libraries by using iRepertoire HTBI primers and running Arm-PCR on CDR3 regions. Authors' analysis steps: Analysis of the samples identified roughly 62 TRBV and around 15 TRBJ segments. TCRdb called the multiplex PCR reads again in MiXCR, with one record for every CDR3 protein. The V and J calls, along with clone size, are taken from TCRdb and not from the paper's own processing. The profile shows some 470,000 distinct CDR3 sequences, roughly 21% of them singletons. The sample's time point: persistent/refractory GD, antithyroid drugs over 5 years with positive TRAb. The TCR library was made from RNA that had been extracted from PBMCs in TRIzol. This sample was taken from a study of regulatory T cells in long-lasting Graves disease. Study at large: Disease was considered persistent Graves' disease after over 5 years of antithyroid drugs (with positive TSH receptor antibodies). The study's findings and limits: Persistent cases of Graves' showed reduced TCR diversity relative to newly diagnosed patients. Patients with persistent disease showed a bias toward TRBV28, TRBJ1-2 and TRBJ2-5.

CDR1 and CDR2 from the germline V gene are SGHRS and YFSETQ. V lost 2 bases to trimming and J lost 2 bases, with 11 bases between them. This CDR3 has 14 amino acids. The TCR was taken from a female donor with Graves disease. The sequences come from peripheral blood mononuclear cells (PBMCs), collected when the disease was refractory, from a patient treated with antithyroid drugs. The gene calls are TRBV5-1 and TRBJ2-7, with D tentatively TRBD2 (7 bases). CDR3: CASSLGGDPYEQYF. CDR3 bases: TGCGCCAGCAGCTTAGGGGGGGACCCCTACGAGCAGTACTTC.